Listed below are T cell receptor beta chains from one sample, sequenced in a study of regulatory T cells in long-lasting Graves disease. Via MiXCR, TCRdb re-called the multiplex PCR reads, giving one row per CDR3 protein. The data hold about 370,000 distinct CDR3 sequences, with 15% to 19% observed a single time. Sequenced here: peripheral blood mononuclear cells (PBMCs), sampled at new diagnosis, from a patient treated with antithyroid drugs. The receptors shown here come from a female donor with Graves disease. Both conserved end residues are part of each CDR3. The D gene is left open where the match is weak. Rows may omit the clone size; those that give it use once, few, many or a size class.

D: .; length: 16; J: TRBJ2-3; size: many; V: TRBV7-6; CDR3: CASSLALDFRTDTQYF; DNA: TGTGCCAGCAGCTTAGCGTTGGACTTTCGCACAGATACGCAGTATTTT
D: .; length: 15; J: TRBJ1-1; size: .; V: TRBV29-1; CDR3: CSVDPLERVATEAFF; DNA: TGCAGCGTTGATCCGTTAGAGAGGGTGGCGACTGAAGCTTTCTTT
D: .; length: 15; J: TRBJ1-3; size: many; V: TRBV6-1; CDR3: CASTEFRTSGNTIYF; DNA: TGTGCCAGCACGGAATTTAGGACCTCTGGAAACACCATATATTTT
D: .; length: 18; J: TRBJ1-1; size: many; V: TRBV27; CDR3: CASSLSAQVGQLNTEAFF; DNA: TGTGCCAGCAGTTTATCGGCCCAGGTTGGGCAGCTGAACACTGAAGCTTTCTTT
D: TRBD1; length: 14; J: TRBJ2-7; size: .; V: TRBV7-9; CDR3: CASSTGTEPYEQYF; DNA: TGTGCCAGCAGCACCGGGACAGAGCCCTACGAGCAGTACTTC
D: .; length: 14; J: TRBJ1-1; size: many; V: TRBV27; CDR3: CASSLGSGNTEAFF; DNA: TGTGCCAGCAGTTTAGGCTCAGGCAACACTGAAGCTTTCTTT
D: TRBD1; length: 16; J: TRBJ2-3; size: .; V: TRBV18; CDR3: CASSPPLGQSTDTQYF; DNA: TGTGCCAGCTCACCACCATTGGGACAGAGCACAGATACGCAGTATTTT
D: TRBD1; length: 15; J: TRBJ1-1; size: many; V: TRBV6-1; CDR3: CASSRQGGWNTEAFF; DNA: TGTGCCAGCTCGCGACAGGGAGGGTGGAACACTGAAGCTTTCTTT
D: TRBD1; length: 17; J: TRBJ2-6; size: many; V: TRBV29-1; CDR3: CSVSGTGTDSGANVLTF; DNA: TGCAGCGTTTCCGGGACAGGGACTGATTCTGGGGCCAACGTCCTGACTTTC
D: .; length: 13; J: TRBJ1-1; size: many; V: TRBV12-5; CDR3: CASGLWGGTEAFF; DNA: TGTGCTAGTGGTTTATGGGGAGGGACTGAAGCTTTCTTT
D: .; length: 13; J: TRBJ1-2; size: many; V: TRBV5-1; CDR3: CASSSGSGYGYTF; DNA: TGCGCCAGCAGCTCGGGGAGTGGCTATGGCTACACCTTC
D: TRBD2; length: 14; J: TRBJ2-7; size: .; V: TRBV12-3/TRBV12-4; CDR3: CASSLTGTSDEQYF; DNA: TGTGCCAGCAGTTTAACCGGGACTAGCGACGAGCAGTACTTC
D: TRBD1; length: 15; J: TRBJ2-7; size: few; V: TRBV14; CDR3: CASSHPTGTGFEQYF; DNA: TGTGCCAGCAGCCACCCAACCGGGACAGGTTTCGAGCAGTACTTC
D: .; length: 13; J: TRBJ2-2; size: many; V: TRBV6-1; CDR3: CASSEHVPGELFF; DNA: TGTGCCAGCAGTGAACACGTCCCCGGGGAGCTGTTTTTT
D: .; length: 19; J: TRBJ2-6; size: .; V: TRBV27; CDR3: CASSLYGPPSSSGANVLTF; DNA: TGTGCCAGCAGTTTATATGGACCACCTTCGAGCTCTGGGGCCAACGTCCTGACTTTC
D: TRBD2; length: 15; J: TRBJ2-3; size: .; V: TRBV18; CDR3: CASSGLREGLDTQYF; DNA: TGTGCCAGCAGCGGACTCCGGGAGGGCTTAGATACGCAGTATTTT
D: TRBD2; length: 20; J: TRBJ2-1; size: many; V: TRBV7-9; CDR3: CASSFFRLAGGNVSYNEQFF; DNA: TGTGCCAGCAGCTTCTTTAGACTAGCGGGGGGTAACGTCTCCTACAATGAGCAGTTCTTC
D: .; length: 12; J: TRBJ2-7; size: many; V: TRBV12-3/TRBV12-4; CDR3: CASSFGVGEQYF; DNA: TGTGCCAGCAGTTTTGGGGTGGGCGAGCAGTACTTC
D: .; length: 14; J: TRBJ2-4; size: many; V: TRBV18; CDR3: CASSPGTAKNIQYF; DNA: TGTGCCAGCTCACCAGGGACGGCCAAAAACATTCAGTACTTC
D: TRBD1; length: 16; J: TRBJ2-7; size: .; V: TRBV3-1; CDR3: CASSYGGTVTVYEQYF; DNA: TGTGCCAGCAGCTACGGTGGGACAGTTACCGTGTACGAGCAGTACTTC
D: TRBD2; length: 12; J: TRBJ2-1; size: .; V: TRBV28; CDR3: CASRGLGSEQFF; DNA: TGTGCCAGCAGGGGACTAGGGAGTGAGCAGTTCTTC
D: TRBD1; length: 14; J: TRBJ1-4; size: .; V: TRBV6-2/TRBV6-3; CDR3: CASSGQGTNEKLFF; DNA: TGTGCCAGCAGTGGACAGGGGACTAATGAAAAACTGTTTTTT